Presented here are 32 T cell receptor beta chains from one specimen sequenced in a study of CD8 T cells in ankylosing spondylitis. Using its own MiXCR run on the 5' RACE reads, TCRdb lists one record per CDR3 protein. This sample has approximately 210,000 distinct CDR3 sequences, with over 10% found just once. The sample comprised blood, either unsorted or a sorted T cell fraction (not recorded which). These receptors originate from a male donor with ankylosing spondylitis or in good health (not recorded which).

The genes are TRBV4-1 and TRBJ1-5; tentative D call: TRBD1 (6 bases). Trimming took off 4 bases at V and 2 bases at J, with 9 bases between the two ends. The CDR3 spans 14 residues. Germline CDR1 MGHRA, CDR2 YSYEKL. As DNA, the CDR3 is TGCGCCAGCAGCCTACGACAGGGCAATCAGCCCCAGCATTTT. It specifies CASSLRQGNQPQHF.

This clonotype has at least ten counts. The junction departs from the called germline gene at one end, perhaps through a read error. The chain is built from TRBV7-9 and TRBJ2-1; D call uncertain. The CDR3 is 13 amino acids. Germline CDR1 reads SEHNR; CDR2 reads FQNEAQ (reference sequence). The CDR3 DNA reads TGCGCCAGCAGCTTGGGTCAATACAATGAGCAGTTCTTC. Protein product: CASSLGQYNEQFF.

In its sample, this clonotype was seen a few times. The rearrangement uses TRBV5-5 and TRBJ2-3; no clear D. The CDR3 runs 14 residues. Germline CDR1 reads SGHKS; CDR2 reads YYEKEE (reference sequence). Trimming shortened V by 2 bases and J by 2 bases, and 9 bases separated the two germline ends. This CDR3 reads CASSFYPDTDTQYF. The CDR3 region has the DNA TGTGCCAGCAGCTTCTACCCAGACACAGATACGCAGTATTTT.

The V and J genes are TRBV20-1 and TRBJ1-1; maybe TRBD1 (6 bases). The CDR3 contains 13 residues. Germline V lookup: CDR1 DFQATT, CDR2 SNEGSKA (reference sequence). Trimming removed 0 bases from V and 6 bases from J, with 11 bases in between. In DNA, the CDR3 is TGCAGTGCTAGAGAGGGGACACCATCTGAAGCTTTCTTT. Protein product: CSAREGTPSEAFF.

V and J are TRBV6-5 and TRBJ1-1; TRBD1 is a possible D gene (5 bases). This CDR3 has 16 residues. Germline V gives CDR1 MNHEY, CDR2 SVGAGI. The V end lost 0 bases, the J end lost 5 bases, and 16 bases lay between the germline ends. The CDR3 DNA is TGTGCCAGCAGTTACTCACAGGCGAGTGTGGGGACTGAAGCTTTCTTT. It is translated as CASSYSQASVGTEAFF.

J is TRBJ2-2 and V is TRBV30; the D is unclear. V was pared by 1 base and J by 3 bases, with 9 bases between. Germline V CDR1 and CDR2: GTSNPN, SVGIG (reference sequence). This CDR3 is built from 14 residues. The CDR3 bases are TGTGCCTGGAGTGGGGTACACTACACCGGGGAGCTGTTTTTT. Translating gives CAWSGVHYTGELFF.

This clonotype was detected ten times or more. The V and J genes are TRBV27 and TRBJ2-2; 7 positions match TRBD2. From germline, CDR1 is MNHEY and CDR2 SMNVEV (reference sequence). V lost 3 bases and J lost 7; bases outside the gene matches: 5. CDR3 length equals 14 residues. The CDR3 protein is CASSFSAGVGELFF. In DNA form, the CDR3 reads TGTGCCAGCAGTTTTAGCGCGGGAGTCGGGGAGCTGTTTTTT.

In regard to this clonotype: This could be a read error, since a much larger clone is one nucleotide away. This rearrangement joins TRBV11-2 to TRBJ2-1; D unclear. CDR1 is SGHAT, CDR2 FQNNGV, per germline. V dropped 3 bases and J dropped 9 bases, with 6 bases sitting between them. CDR3 length: 11 residues. In DNA, the CDR3 is TGTGCCAGCAGCTTTGGGGTTGAGCAGTTCTTC. It yields the protein CASSFGVEQFF.

This clonotype was picked up a small number of times. CDR3: CASSGDGNEKLFF. The CDR3 nucleotides are TGCGCCAGCAGCGGGGACGGCAATGAAAAACTGTTTTTT. The chain is built from TRBV5-1 and TRBJ1-4; D is possibly TRBD1 (5 bases). The V end lost 4 bases, the J end lost 5 bases, and 9 bases lay between the germline ends. Germline CDR1 and CDR2: SGHRS and YFSETQ. The CDR3 totals 13 residues.

This clonotype occurred a few times. V usage is TRBV9 and J usage is TRBJ1-4; 8 bases map to TRBD1. Germline CDR1 and CDR2: SGDLS and YYNGEE. This CDR3 spans 15 amino acids. V gave up 3 bases and J gave up 6 bases; unmatched junction bases: 7. For the CDR3, the DNA is TGTGCCAGCAGCGAGGGGGACAGGTTGGATGAAAAACTGTTTTTT. Translating gives CASSEGDRLDEKLFF.

The chain couples TRBV5-6 to TRBJ2-4; D is ambiguous. This CDR3 is built from 12 residues. The V gene lost 0 bases and the J gene lost 7 bases, with 5 bases spanning the gap. Germline V gene lookup returns CDR1 SGHDT and CDR2 YYEEEE. The DNA for the CDR3 is TGTGCCAGCAGCTTGGGCCCGAACATTCAGTACTTC. Its protein is CASSLGPNIQYF. Complete variable domain (other parts from reference TRBV5-6 and TRBJ2-4): DAGVTQSPTHLIKTRGQQVTLRCSPKSGHDTVSWYQQALGQGPQFIFQYYEEEERQRGNFPDRFSGHQFPNYSSELNVNALLLGDSALYLCASSLGPNIQYFGAGTRLSVL.

This clonotype was counted ten times or more. The CDR3 coding sequence is TGCAGCGTTGAAGATCGAGGATTCGGGGAGCTGTTTTTT. Protein sequence: CSVEDRGFGELFF. The rearrangement uses TRBV29-1 and TRBJ2-2, with D hard to call. The germline V gene encodes CDR1 SQVTM and CDR2 ANQGSEA. The V gene lost 0 bases and the J gene lost 7 bases, with 9 bases spanning the gap. The CDR3 is made up of 13 amino acids.

This clonotype was seen a handful of times. The chain couples TRBV5-1 to TRBJ2-7; 8 bases align to TRBD2. The CDR3 is 14 residues long. With 0 bases clipped from V and 5 bases from J, the junction kept 4 bases outside the gene matches. In germline, CDR1 is SGHRS, CDR2 YFSETQ. CDR3 amino acids: CASSLVSGGHEQYF. The CDR3 DNA reads TGCGCCAGCAGCTTGGTCAGCGGGGGCCACGAGCAGTACTTC.

The rearrangement uses TRBV4-1 and TRBJ2-1, with TRBD2 matching 10 bases. The CDR3 sequence is 15 residues long. The V gene's germline CDR1 is MGHRA and CDR2 YSYEKL. Trimming at V came to 4 bases and at J to 8 bases, leaving 8 bases not matched to a gene. Here the CDR3 DNA reads TGCGCCAGCAGCCGAACTAGCGGGGAGGTGTATGAGCAGTTCTTC. It is translated as CASSRTSGEVYEQFF.

This chain links TRBV6-1 with TRBJ2-4; D not resolved. The CDR3 extends over 15 amino acids. V was pared by 5 bases and J by 0 bases, with 11 bases between. CDR1 is MNHNS, CDR2 SASEGT, per germline. Written as DNA, the CDR3 is TGTGCCAGCAGTCTGTCGCCTCTAGCCAAAAACATTCAGTACTTC. Translated, it gives CASSLSPLAKNIQYF.

This clonotype has at least ten counts. This sequence joins TRBV4-1 and TRBJ2-1, with a possible D match to TRBD2 (5 bases). Trimming shortened V by 1 base and J by 0 bases, and 10 bases separated the two germline ends. The CDR3 spans 16 residues. Per the germline V gene, CDR1 is MGHRA and CDR2 is YSYEKL. This CDR3 is CASSQGEFPSYNEQFF. CDR3 bases: TGCGCCAGCAGCCAAGGGGAGTTTCCCTCCTACAATGAGCAGTTCTTC.

The rearrangement uses TRBV2 and TRBJ2-1, with TRBD2 as a possible D gene (5 bases). The CDR3 runs to 14 residues. The germline gives CDR1 SNHLY, CDR2 FYNNEI. Trimming pared 6 bases from V and 5 bases from J, leaving 14 bases between. As DNA, the CDR3 is TGTGCCAGCAGCTCCCCGGGATCAGACAATGAGCAGTTCTTC. This encodes CASSSPGSDNEQFF.

V is TRBV16 and J is TRBJ2-7; possibly TRBD2 for D (5 bases). The germline V gene encodes CDR1 KGHSY and CDR2 FQNENV. V gave up 7 bases and J gave up 3 bases, with 13 bases separating them. The CDR3 runs to 13 residues. CDR3 sequence reads: CASTDGDVYEQYF. The CDR3 nucleotides are TGTGCCAGCACCGACGGGGATGTCTACGAGCAGTACTTC.

J is TRBJ2-3 and V is TRBV12-3 or TRBV12-4; TRBD1 or TRBD2 may be the D gene (6 bases each). With 8 bases removed from V and 2 bases from J, the gap between germline ends came to 14 bases. The CDR3 length is 14 residues. The CDR3 here is CASSGGGITDTQYF. The CDR3 nucleotides read TGTGCCAGCTCCGGGGGCGGGATCACAGATACGCAGTATTTT.

This clonotype has just a few counts. The chain couples TRBV27 to TRBJ1-1; a possible D gene is TRBD1 (6 bases). This CDR3 has 15 residues. The germline V and J ends were trimmed by 6 bases and 3 bases, with 17 bases remaining between them. The germline gives CDR1 MNHEY, CDR2 SMNVEV (reference sequence). CDR3 protein: CASSPLGPGDTEAFF. As DNA, the CDR3 is TGTGCCAGCAGCCCTTTGGGGCCAGGGGACACTGAAGCTTTCTTT.

The chain is built from TRBV12-3 or TRBV12-4 and TRBJ1-6; D not resolved. Trimming pared 0 bases from V and 0 bases from J, leaving 9 bases between. CDR3 length: 17 amino acids. The CDR3 loop is CASSLAYRSSYNSPLHF. CDR3 bases: TGTGCCAGCAGTTTAGCGTATAGGAGCTCCTATAATTCACCCCTCCACTTT.

J is TRBJ1-2 and V is TRBV5-1; D perhaps matches TRBD1 (5 bases). This CDR3 spans 16 amino acids. Germline CDR1 is SGHRS and CDR2 is YFSETQ. V lost 2 bases to trimming and J lost 4 bases, with 18 bases between them. This CDR3 reads CASSLGFAQGLYGYTF. In DNA, the CDR3 is TGCGCCAGCAGCTTAGGCTTTGCGCAGGGCCTCTATGGCTACACCTTC.

By frequency in the sample, this clonotype is medium-sized. The chain recombines TRBV11-2 with TRBJ2-1; D gene uncertain. Germline V gives CDR1 SGHAT, CDR2 FQNNGV. The CDR3 runs 14 residues. V lost 1 base and J 4 bases, leaving 8 bases between the germline ends. CDR3 DNA sequence: TGTGCCAGCAGCTTAGGTGTGTTGTACAATGAGCAGTTCTTC. The encoded protein is CASSLGVLYNEQFF.

The rearrangement joins TRBV6-1 to TRBJ2-7, with 10 positions matching TRBD2. The J segment lost 3 bases and the V segment lost 6 bases, leaving 8 bases of the junction unmatched. This CDR3 is built from 15 residues. CDR1 and CDR2 (germline): MNHNS, SASEGT. The CDR3 sequence is CASRPLAGAYYEQYF. CDR3 coding DNA: TGTGCCAGCAGGCCTCTAGCGGGAGCTTACTACGAGCAGTACTTC.

This clonotype was counted between two and nine times. This rearrangement joins TRBV12-3 or TRBV12-4 to TRBJ2-7, with D possibly being TRBD1 (5 bases). Trimming cost V 5 bases and J 5 bases, with 10 bases left between them. The CDR3 runs to 12 residues. The DNA for the CDR3 is TGTGCCAGCAGTCAAATCAGGGACGAGCAGTACTTC. It specifies CASSQIRDEQYF.

This clonotype was seen more than once but under ten times. The J gene is TRBJ2-7, the V gene TRBV15; perhaps TRBD1 as D (5 bases). The CDR3 consists of 13 residues. Deletions cut 10 bases from V and 5 bases from J, with 18 bases between. Germline V gene sequence: CDR1 LNHNV, CDR2 YYDKDF (reference sequence). CDR3 protein: CAIPGDRRNEQYF. The CDR3 bases are TGTGCCATCCCAGGCGACAGAAGGAACGAGCAGTACTTC.

This clonotype has more than one count but fewer than ten. J is TRBJ2-7 and V is TRBV25-1, with D perhaps matching TRBD1 or TRBD2 (6 bases each). V shed 4 bases and J shed 3 bases, with 16 bases lying between them. CDR3 length equals 15 residues. Germline V lookup: CDR1 MGHDK, CDR2 SYGVNS. The CDR3 region has the DNA TGTGCCAGCAGTGGGCGGTGGGGGGCCCACTACGAGCAGTACTTC. Amino acid sequence: CASSGRWGAHYEQYF.

The gene calls are TRBV5-1 and TRBJ2-1; D is perhaps TRBD2 (6 bases). Trimming took 3 bases from V and 10 from J, leaving 11 bases between them. The length of the CDR3 is 12 residues. Per the germline V gene, CDR1 is SGHRS and CDR2 is YFSETQ. CDR3 loop: CASSSGSLEQFF. CDR3 nucleotide sequence: TGCGCCAGCAGCTCCGGGAGTTTGGAGCAGTTCTTC.

This rearrangement joins TRBV7-2 to TRBJ2-1; 9 positions agree with TRBD1. Germline V lookup: CDR1 SGHTA, CDR2 FQGNSA. With 8 bases clipped from V and 1 base from J, the junction kept 12 bases outside the gene matches. This CDR3 region has 17 residues. CDR3 nucleotide sequence: TGTGCCAGCCCCTCCGGGACAGGGATAGGATCCTACAATGAGCAGTTCTTC. Translated, it gives CASPSGTGIGSYNEQFF.

The table lists this clonotype with many counts. This chain joins TRBV5-6 and TRBJ1-3; no clear D. The germline CDR1 and CDR2 sequences are SGHDT and YYEEEE. The CDR3 has 16 residues. The V end was cut by 4 bases, the J end by 0 bases, with 14 bases between. CDR3 bases: TGTGCCAGCAGCCCCGGGTGGGGTCCCTCTGGAAACACCATATATTTT. This codes for CASSPGWGPSGNTIYF.

In its sample, this clonotype was seen a few times. CDR3: CASSQDLDYAYNEQFF. The CDR3 region has the DNA TGTGCCAGCAGCCAAGATCTGGACTACGCCTACAATGAGCAGTTCTTC. The chain is built from TRBV3-1 and TRBJ2-1, with TRBD2 as a possible D gene (6 bases). This CDR3 comprises 16 residues. In germline, CDR1 is LGHDT, CDR2 YNNKEL (reference sequence). V lost 0 bases, J lost 2 bases, and 11 bases lay in between.

At least ten counts were recorded for this clonotype. The rearrangement links TRBV4-1 to TRBJ2-1, with TRBD2 as a possible D gene (6 bases). CDR1 and CDR2 from the germline V gene are MGHRA and YSYEKL. V gave up 0 bases and J gave up 7 bases, with 10 bases separating them. CDR3 length equals 14 residues. The CDR3 here is CASSQEPGVNEQFF. CDR3 in DNA: TGCGCCAGCAGCCAAGAACCGGGGGTGAATGAGCAGTTCTTC.